This T cell receptor (beta chain) was retrieved from a study of graft-versus-host responses after intestinal transplantation. Study context: Multivisceral, liver-intestinal, or isolated intestinal transplants were performed in recipients.

Per the germline V gene, CDR1 is MNHEY and CDR2 is SMNVEV (reference sequence). The J segment lost 2 bases and the V segment lost 5 bases, leaving 5 bases of the junction unmatched. The CDR3 has 14 residues. Study outcomes and limitations: The authors found GvH clones in recipient marrow, some appearing first in ileum or blood. Where graft-donor T cell macrochimerism was present, patients had high graft-versus-host to host-versus-graft clonal ratios in allografts.

Libraries were prepared by immunoSEQ multiplex PCR; TCRdb keeps only in-frame clonotypes and omits some of them. The table lists about 120,000 clones, 90% to 95% of them singletons. A word on this clone: Its target is not known. The sample holds other DNA sequences that translate to the same CDR3.

The sample here was unstimulated CD8+ T cells sorted from spleen or lymph node cells, taken before intestinal transplant. This rearrangement joins TRBV27 to TRBJ2-7; 8 bases are a match to TRBD1. The clonotype originates from a human donor who received an intestinal transplant. The CDR3 sequence is CASSLGQGTYEQYF. The CDR3 coding sequence is TGTGCCAGCAGTCTCGGACAGGGCACCTACGAGCAGTACTTC.